The next 16 T cell receptor beta chains were all read from a single sample in a study of regulatory T cells in long-lasting Graves disease. Assembly of TCR beta libraries relied on iRepertoire HTBI primers together with Arm-PCR of CDR3 regions. In TCRdb, the multiplex PCR reads were re-called with MiXCR into one record per CDR3 protein. Here the sample spans 410,000 or so distinct CDR3 sequences, more than 13% being singletons. Time point noted: newly diagnosed GD, antithyroid drugs for less than 3 months. The TCR library used RNA extracted from PBMCs. In addition, the sample was reused for a study of T cells in Graves' hyperthyroidism and ophthalmopathy.

This specimen consisted of peripheral blood mononuclear cells (PBMCs), obtained at new diagnosis, from a patient treated with antithyroid drugs. The receptor set was obtained from a woman aged 30 to 39 with Graves disease.

In the case of this clonotype: A read error is the likely source, as a far larger clone sits one nucleotide away. The V and J genes are TRBV7-3 and TRBJ2-7, with a possible D match to TRBD1 (7 bases). Germline CDR1 is SGHTA and CDR2 is FQGTGA. The CDR3 runs to 17 residues. V was clipped by 5 bases and J by 2 bases, with 22 bases between them. The CDR3 coding sequence is TGTGCCAGCAGCCAAGATGGGGGGACAGTGGGCGCCTACGAGCAGTACTTC. It codes for CASSQDGGTVGAYEQYF. Full variable domain (remainder filled in from reference TRBV7-3 and TRBJ2-7): GAGVSQTPSNKVTEKGKYVELRCDPISGHTALYWYRQSLGQGPEFLIYFQGTGAADDSGLPNDRFFAVRPEGSVSTLKIQRTERGDSAVYLCASSQDGGTVGAYEQYFGPGTRLTVT.

This clonotype has a count of ten or more. The J gene is TRBJ2-1, the V gene TRBV12-3 or TRBV12-4; 12 bases agree with TRBD2. After removal of 5 bases from V and 3 bases from J, the junction contained 5 bases not matched to a gene. This CDR3 has 16 residues. The CDR3 loop is CASSPRLAGDYNEQFF. For the CDR3, the DNA is TGTGCCAGCAGTCCCAGACTAGCGGGAGACTACAATGAGCAGTTCTTC.

This rearrangement joins TRBV20-1 to TRBJ2-1, with D tentatively TRBD1 or TRBD2 (5 bases each). This CDR3 contains 15 residues. V gave up 0 bases and J gave up 11 bases, with 20 bases separating them. Germline CDR1 is DFQATT and CDR2 is SNEGSKA (reference sequence). This CDR3 reads CSARDGQGPLGQQFF. The CDR3, as DNA: TGCAGTGCTAGAGACGGGCAGGGCCCCTTGGGACAGCAGTTCTTC.

This clonotype was observed at least ten times. The V and J genes are TRBV20-1 and TRBJ2-7; 7 bases are a match to TRBD2. The CDR3 has 14 amino acids. V lost 2 bases to trimming and J lost 3 bases; unmatched junction nucleotides: 7. Germline V gene data show CDR1 as DFQATT and CDR2 as SNEGSKA (reference sequence). CDR3 DNA: TGCAGTGCTAGACCCGTGGGGGGGGGCTACGAGCAGTACTTC. Translation: CSARPVGGGYEQYF.

This clonotype was recorded many times. The chain is built from TRBV2 and TRBJ2-5; unclear D gene. The CDR3 loop spans 14 amino acids. Germline CDR1 reads SNHLY; CDR2 reads FYNNEI. V was trimmed by 1 base and J by 5 bases, leaving 11 bases between them. In nucleotides, the CDR3 is TGTGCCAGCAGTGAAGGCCTCTCCGGGGAGACCCAGTACTTC. It is translated as CASSEGLSGETQYF.

In its sample, this clonotype was seen many times. The V call is TRBV7-8, the J call TRBJ1-2; D uncertain. CDR3 length equals 13 residues. Germline V gene sequence: CDR1 SGHVS, CDR2 FQNEAQ. Trimming took off 7 bases at V and 3 bases at J, with 12 bases between the two ends. CDR3 sequence reads: CASTSLRDYGYTF. DNA for the CDR3: TGTGCCAGCACCTCGTTGCGGGACTATGGCTACACCTTC.

This clonotype appeared a few times. This may stem from a read error, because a much larger clone lies one nucleotide away. CDR3 DNA sequence: TGTGCCAGCAGCTTAGTCCCCCTTAGCAGCCAAGAGACCCAGTACTTC. It encodes CASSLVPLSSQETQYF. This chain joins TRBV11-2 and TRBJ2-5, with D unclear. CDR3 length: 16 amino acids. The V gene lost 1 base and the J gene lost 1 base, with 13 bases spanning the gap. Germline assignment: CDR1 SGHAT and CDR2 FQNNGV.

This clonotype came up many times. The chain joins TRBV2 to TRBJ2-5; maybe TRBD2 (5 bases). The V and J ends lost 5 bases and 6 bases respectively, with 10 bases between them. The CDR3 consists of 12 residues. CDR1 SNHLY and CDR2 FYNNEI come from the germline V gene. For the CDR3, the DNA is TGTGCCAGCAGTTCACTAGGGCAGACCCAGTACTTC. Translating it yields CASSSLGQTQYF.

This clonotype came up many times. V is TRBV6-5 and J is TRBJ1-2; D unresolved. The V end was cut by 2 bases, the J end by 4 bases, with 5 bases between. The CDR3 is made up of 12 amino acids. CDR1 is MNHEY and CDR2 is SVGAGI in the germline V gene. CDR3 DNA sequence: TGTGCCAGCAGTTACGGCAGCTATGGCTACACCTTC. Its translation is CASSYGSYGYTF.

Points on this clonotype: A far larger clone lies a single base away; this is likely a read error. The rearrangement links TRBV6-4 to TRBJ2-3, with 7 bases aligning to TRBD2. V lost 6 bases, J lost 2 bases, and 5 bases stayed unmatched. The CDR3 contains 14 residues. Germline-derived CDR1 and CDR2 are MRHNA and SNTAGT. Written as DNA, the CDR3 is TGTGCCAGCAGGCAAGCGGGAACCACAGATACGCAGTATTTT. Residues: CASRQAGTTDTQYF.

The table lists this clonotype with many counts. The CDR3 DNA is TGCGCCAGCAGCTCGGGACTAGCGGGAGTCCAGGTGGGTGAGCAGTTCTTC. Its translation: CASSSGLAGVQVGEQFF. This chain links TRBV5-1 with TRBJ2-1, with 14 bases fitting TRBD2. CDR1 and CDR2 (germline): SGHRS, YFSETQ. V lost 3 bases and J lost 9; bases outside the gene matches: 11. The CDR3 has 17 amino acids.

This clonotype has ten or more counts. The chain carries TRBV6-2 or TRBV6-3 and TRBJ2-1, with 13 bases matching TRBD2. CDR1 MNHEY and CDR2 SVGEGT come from the germline V gene. After removal of 5 bases from V and 7 bases from J, the junction contained 5 bases not matched to a gene. CDR3 size: 15 residues. Here the CDR3 reads CASSPLAGGGNEQFF. In nucleotides, the CDR3 is TGTGCCAGCAGTCCACTAGCGGGAGGGGGTAATGAGCAGTTCTTC.

The rearrangement joins TRBV27 to TRBJ2-3, with D perhaps TRBD1 (6 bases). The CDR3 extends over 16 amino acids. V shed 4 bases and J shed 2 bases, with 16 bases lying between them. The germline CDR1 and CDR2 sequences are MNHEY and SMNVEV (reference sequence). The CDR3 bases are TGTGCCAGCAGTTCACTCGACAGGCCCTCCACAGATACGCAGTATTTT. Translating gives CASSSLDRPSTDTQYF.

J is TRBJ2-2 and V is TRBV12-3 or TRBV12-4; TRBD1 agrees at 11 bases. The CDR3 is made up of 15 amino acids. After removal of 9 bases from V and 6 bases from J, the junction contained 9 bases not matched to a gene. CDR3 in amino acids: CASDHPGQGAGELFF. The CDR3 DNA is TGTGCCAGTGACCACCCGGGACAGGGGGCCGGGGAGCTGTTTTTT.

In its sample, this clonotype was seen many times. The chain joins TRBV9 to TRBJ2-3; the match to TRBD2 covers 11 bases. The CDR3 has 16 residues. Trimming at V came to 2 bases and at J to 4 bases, leaving 6 bases not matched to a gene. From germline, CDR1 is SGDLS and CDR2 YYNGEE. The CDR3 loop is CASSVGTSGFSDTQYF. In DNA, the CDR3 is TGTGCCAGCAGCGTCGGGACTAGCGGTTTTTCAGATACGCAGTATTTT.

This clonotype was seen a handful of times. The CDR3 here is CASSSQPTGQGVSPLHF. CDR3 nucleotide sequence: TGTGCCAGCAGTTCTCAGCCCACTGGACAGGGCGTTTCACCCCTCCACTTT. The chain couples TRBV6-2 or TRBV6-3 to TRBJ1-6, with 8 nucleotides matching TRBD1. There are 17 residues in the CDR3. The trim removed 4 bases at V and 9 bases at J, leaving 14 bases unmatched. The germline CDR1 and CDR2 sequences are MNHEY and SVGEGT.